This T cell receptor beta chain was identified during a study of memory CD4+ T cells and cytomegalovirus serostatus. Study background: Of the healthy Belgian adults, 9 were CMV seropositive and fewer than 30 seronegative. Study outcomes and limitations: About 40% of the roughly 150 known CMV-associated TCRbeta sequences appeared in CD4+ memory.

The assay was immunoSEQ multiplex PCR, and TCRdb's table has in-frame clones only and misses some. This table has 48,000 or so clones, over 75% appearing once. Worth noting for this clone: Its antigen is undetermined.

The sort gate was single viable CD3+CD4+CD8-CD45RO+ cells for memory CD4+ T cells. CD4+ T cells were isolated by positive magnetic selection. In germline, CDR1 is PRHDT, CDR2 FYEKMQ (reference sequence). The V and J ends lost 1 base and 5 bases, in that order; junction bases with no gene match: 6. The CDR3 contains 16 residues. The chain couples TRBV13 to TRBJ2-5; 11 bases are shared with TRBD2. This sequence originates from an adult in good health and CMV-seronegative. Sequenced sample: memory CD4+ T cells from blood. In DNA form, the CDR3 reads TGTGCCAGCAGCTTAGATAGCGGGAGGGCTCGGGAGACCCAGTACTTC. Translation gives CASSLDSGRARETQYF.